This entry concerns a single TCR beta chain. The CDR3 sequence is 14 residues long. Germline V gives CDR1 WSHSY, CDR2 SAAADI. Trimming shortened V by 6 bases and J by 3 bases, and 15 bases separated the two germline ends. TCRdb fed the reads into MiXCR, producing one record per CDR3 protein. The sample comprises roughly 320,000 distinct CDR3 sequences, about 9.1% of which are singletons, and approximately 2.3% rests with the top ten. The data belong to a study of T cell repertoires in cytomegalovirus infection. The TCR sequence derives from a human donor in good health (CMV status not recorded). Some clones in this sample may be carry-over from other donors' samples. Sequencing was performed on PBMCs. The chain uses TRBV10-2 and TRBJ2-7, with D perhaps being TRBD1 or TRBD2 (5 bases each). The CDR3 sequence: CASRGDGEGYEQYF. CDR3 DNA: TGCGCCAGCAGGGGGGATGGTGAGGGCTACGAGCAGTACTTC.